This entry lists 8 T cell receptor beta chains sequenced from one sample in a study of blood T cell repertoires in COVID-19. The assay was immunoSEQ multiplex PCR, and TCRdb's table has in-frame clones only and misses some. Of about 120,000 clones in the sample, 80% to 90% were seen once. The sequencing sample was made of peripheral blood. These receptors all come from a woman in her seventies with acute or convalescent COVID-19.

The V and J genes are TRBV19 and TRBJ2-7; D may be TRBD2 (6 bases). Germline lookup yields CDR1 LNHDA and CDR2 SQIVND (reference sequence). V lost 6 bases and J 2 bases, leaving 17 bases between the germline ends. The length of the CDR3 is 15 residues. In DNA form, the CDR3 reads TGTGCCAGTAGCCCCCGACTTGCGGGACCCTACGAGCAGTACTTC. Translated: CASSPRLAGPYEQYF. The full variable domain, its missing parts supplied by reference TRBV19 and TRBJ2-7, is DGGITQSPKYLFRKEGQNVTLSCEQNLNHDAMYWYRQDPGQGLRLIYYSQIVNDFQKGDIAEGYSVSREKKESFPLTVTSAQKNPTAFYLCASSPRLAGPYEQYFGPGTRLTVT.

The chain joins TRBV15 to TRBJ1-2; the match to TRBD1 covers 7 bases. V was pared by 7 bases and J by 4 bases, with 6 bases of the junction left unmatched. CDR1 is LNHNV, CDR2 YYDKDF, per germline (reference sequence). The CDR3 sequence is 13 residues long. The CDR3 DNA follows: TGTGCCACCACCCAGGGGGTGGGCTATGGCTACACCTTC. Translation: CATTQGVGYGYTF.

The chain has TRBV7-9 and TRBJ1-5; 9 bases map to TRBD1. Germline lookup yields CDR1 SEHNR and CDR2 FQNEAQ (reference sequence). V was clipped by 4 bases and J by 6 bases; unmatched bases: 10. The CDR3 sequence is 16 residues long. CDR3 sequence: CASSSEPGQGIQPQHF. CDR3 coding DNA: TGTGCCAGCAGCTCAGAGCCGGGACAGGGAATTCAGCCCCAGCATTTT.

The chain links TRBV5-1 to TRBJ2-1; 11 bases are shared with TRBD2. V shed 0 bases and J 0 bases; nucleotides not matched to a gene: 8. There are 19 residues in the CDR3. Germline lookup yields CDR1 SGHRS and CDR2 YFSETQ. CDR3 nucleotide sequence: TGCGCCAGCAGCTTGGGGACTAGCGGGTCCTATAGCTCCTACAATGAGCAGTTCTTC. Encoded protein: CASSLGTSGSYSSYNEQFF.

This chain links TRBV29-1 with TRBJ2-2; the D gene is possibly TRBD1 (5 bases). The CDR3 covers 17 residues. Germline-derived CDR1 and CDR2 are SQVTM and ANQGSEA. The V and J ends lost 3 bases and 0 bases respectively, with 17 bases between them. CDR3 sequence (DNA): TGCAGCGTTGAGGACCCTCAGACAGCCGCGAACACCGGGGAGCTGTTTTTT. This codes for CSVEDPQTAANTGELFF.

This clone was seen a single time. The chain combines TRBV28 with TRBJ1-5; a possible D gene is TRBD1 (6 bases). Germline V gene lookup returns CDR1 MDHEN and CDR2 SYDVKM. This CDR3 comprises 16 residues. V shed 7 bases and J shed 7 bases, with 23 bases lying between them. CDR3 nucleotide sequence: TGTGCCAGCACCTGGGGTGGAATCATCGGGACACAGCCCCAGCATTTT. Translation gives CASTWGGIIGTQPQHF. Filled out from reference TRBV28 and TRBJ1-5, the complete variable domain reads DVKVTQSSRYLVKRTGEKVFLECVQDMDHENMFWYRQDPGLGLRLIYFSYDVKMKEKGDIPEGYSVSREKKERFSLILESASTNQTSMYLCASTWGGIIGTQPQHFGDGTRLSIL.

This chain uses TRBV2 with TRBJ1-6; the D is unclear. V lost 0 bases, J lost 7 bases, and 10 bases lay in between. The CDR3 has 15 amino acids. CDR1 is SNHLY, CDR2 FYNNEI, per germline. The CDR3 DNA is TGTGCCAGCAGTGAAGCCCAGGCTTACAATTCACCCCTCCACTTT. Amino acid sequence: CASSEAQAYNSPLHF.

The chain combines TRBV12-5 with TRBJ2-7, with D hard to call. Trimming shortened V by 0 bases and J by 3 bases, and 12 bases separated the two germline ends. CDR1 and CDR2 (germline): LGHNT, FRNRAP. The CDR3 spans 15 residues. CDR3 residues: CASGLVYRVNYEQYF. In nucleotides, the CDR3 is TGTGCTAGTGGTTTGGTATACCGGGTAAACTACGAGCAGTACTTC.